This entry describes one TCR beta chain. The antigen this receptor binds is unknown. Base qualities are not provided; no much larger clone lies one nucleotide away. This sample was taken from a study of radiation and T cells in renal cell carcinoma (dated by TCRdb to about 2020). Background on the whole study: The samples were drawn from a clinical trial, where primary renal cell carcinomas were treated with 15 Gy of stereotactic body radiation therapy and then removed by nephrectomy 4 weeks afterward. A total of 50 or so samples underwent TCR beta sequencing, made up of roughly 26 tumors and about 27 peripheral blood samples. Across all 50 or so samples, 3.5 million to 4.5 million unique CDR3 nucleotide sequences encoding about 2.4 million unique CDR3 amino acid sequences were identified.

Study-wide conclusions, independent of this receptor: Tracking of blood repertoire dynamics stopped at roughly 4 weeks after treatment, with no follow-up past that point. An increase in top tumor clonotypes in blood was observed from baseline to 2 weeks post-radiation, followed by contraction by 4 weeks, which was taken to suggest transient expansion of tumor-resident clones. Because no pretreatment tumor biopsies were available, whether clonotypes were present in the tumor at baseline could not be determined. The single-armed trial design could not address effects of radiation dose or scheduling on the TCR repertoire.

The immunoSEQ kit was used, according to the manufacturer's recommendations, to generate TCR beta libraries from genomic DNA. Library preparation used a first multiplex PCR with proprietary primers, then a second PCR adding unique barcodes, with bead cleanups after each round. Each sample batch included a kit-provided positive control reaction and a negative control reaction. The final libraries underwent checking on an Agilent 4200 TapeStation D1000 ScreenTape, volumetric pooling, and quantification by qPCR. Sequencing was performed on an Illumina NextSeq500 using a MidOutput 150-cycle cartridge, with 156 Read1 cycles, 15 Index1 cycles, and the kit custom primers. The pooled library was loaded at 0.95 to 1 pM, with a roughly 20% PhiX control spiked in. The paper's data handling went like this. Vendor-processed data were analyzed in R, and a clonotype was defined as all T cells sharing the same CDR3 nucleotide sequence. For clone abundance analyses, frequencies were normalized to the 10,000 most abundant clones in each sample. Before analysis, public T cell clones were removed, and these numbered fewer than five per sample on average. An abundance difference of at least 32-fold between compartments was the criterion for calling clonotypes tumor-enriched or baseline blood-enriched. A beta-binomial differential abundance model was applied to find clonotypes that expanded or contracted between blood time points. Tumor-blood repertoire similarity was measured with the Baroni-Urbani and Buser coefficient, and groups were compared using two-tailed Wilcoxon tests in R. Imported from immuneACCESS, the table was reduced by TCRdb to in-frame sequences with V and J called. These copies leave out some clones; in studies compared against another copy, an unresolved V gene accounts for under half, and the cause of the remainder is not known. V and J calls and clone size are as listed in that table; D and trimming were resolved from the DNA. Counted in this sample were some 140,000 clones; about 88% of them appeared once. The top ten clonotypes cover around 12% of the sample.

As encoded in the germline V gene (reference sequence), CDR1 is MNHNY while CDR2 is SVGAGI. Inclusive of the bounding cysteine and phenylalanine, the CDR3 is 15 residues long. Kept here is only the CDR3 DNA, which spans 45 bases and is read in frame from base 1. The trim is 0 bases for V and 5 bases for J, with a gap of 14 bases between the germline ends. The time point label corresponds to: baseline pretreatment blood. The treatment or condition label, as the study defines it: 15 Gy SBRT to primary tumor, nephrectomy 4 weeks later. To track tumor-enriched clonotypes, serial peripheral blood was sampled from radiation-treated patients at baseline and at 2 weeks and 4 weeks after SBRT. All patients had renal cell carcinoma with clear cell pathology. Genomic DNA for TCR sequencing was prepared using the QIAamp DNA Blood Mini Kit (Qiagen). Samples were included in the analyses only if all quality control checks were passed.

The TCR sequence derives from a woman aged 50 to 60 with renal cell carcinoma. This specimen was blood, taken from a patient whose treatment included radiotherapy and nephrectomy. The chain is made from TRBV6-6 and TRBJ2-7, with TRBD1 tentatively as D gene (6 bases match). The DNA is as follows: TGTGCCAGCAGTTACTCGCGGGCAGGGGTCCACGAGCAGTACTTC. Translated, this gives CASSYSRAGVHEQYF.